The 5 T cell receptor beta chains below all came from one sample that was sequenced in a study of beta chain features in type 1 diabetes. The entirety of the isolated RNA underwent reverse transcription, so expressed TCRB transcripts were sequenced. Libraries were prepared by immunoSEQ multiplex PCR; TCRdb keeps only in-frame clonotypes and omits some of them. This table holds 900,000 or so clones, 17% found once. Sequenced sample: naive CD4+ T cells from blood. These receptors were collected from a woman under 30 in good health.

This clone showed up just a few times. This chain uses TRBV29-1 with TRBJ2-3; 7 bases fit TRBD2. J lost 0 bases, V lost 3 bases, and 6 bases had no gene match. The CDR3 runs to 15 residues. CDR1 and CDR2 from the germline V gene are SQVTM and ANQGSEA. For the CDR3, the DNA is TGCAGCGTTGATCCCTCCGGGGGGAGCACAGATACGCAGTATTTT. This translates into CSVDPSGGSTDTQYF.

This clone occurred a few times. The rearrangement joins TRBV29-1 to TRBJ2-5; 7 bases fit TRBD1. Germline-derived CDR1 and CDR2 are SQVTM and ANQGSEA. V lost 7 bases and J lost 3; bases outside the gene matches: 5. The CDR3 has 12 residues. The CDR3 DNA is TGCAGCGCCGGGACAGTTAAAGAGACCCAGTACTTC. Protein product: CSAGTVKETQYF.

This clone was seen a handful of times. This chain connects TRBV9 to TRBJ1-2; no firm D call. The CDR3 covers 14 residues. The germline gives CDR1 SGDLS, CDR2 YYNGEE. V lost 1 base and J lost 1, with 8 bases in between. This CDR3 is CASSVSNSNYGYTF. The DNA for the CDR3 is TGTGCCAGCAGCGTATCGAACAGTAACTATGGCTACACCTTC.

The chain recombines TRBV27 with TRBJ1-6; D not resolved. V was clipped by 6 bases and J by 4 bases, with 10 bases between them. Germline assignment: CDR1 MNHEY and CDR2 SMNVEV (reference sequence). The CDR3 has 14 residues. The CDR3 spells CASRLHGYNSPLHF. The DNA for the CDR3 is TGTGCCAGCAGACTACACGGGTATAATTCACCCCTCCACTTT.

This chain uses TRBV10-3 with TRBJ2-1, with 13 positions matching TRBD2. The length of the CDR3 is 17 residues. Germline V gene lookup returns CDR1 ENHRY and CDR2 SYGVKD. Germline trimming cut 0 bases from V and 5 bases from J; bases unmatched to any gene: 4. The CDR3 sequence: CAISESGGLAGNNEQFF. In nucleotides, the CDR3 is TGTGCCATCAGTGAGTCGGGGGGACTAGCGGGGAACAATGAGCAGTTCTTC.